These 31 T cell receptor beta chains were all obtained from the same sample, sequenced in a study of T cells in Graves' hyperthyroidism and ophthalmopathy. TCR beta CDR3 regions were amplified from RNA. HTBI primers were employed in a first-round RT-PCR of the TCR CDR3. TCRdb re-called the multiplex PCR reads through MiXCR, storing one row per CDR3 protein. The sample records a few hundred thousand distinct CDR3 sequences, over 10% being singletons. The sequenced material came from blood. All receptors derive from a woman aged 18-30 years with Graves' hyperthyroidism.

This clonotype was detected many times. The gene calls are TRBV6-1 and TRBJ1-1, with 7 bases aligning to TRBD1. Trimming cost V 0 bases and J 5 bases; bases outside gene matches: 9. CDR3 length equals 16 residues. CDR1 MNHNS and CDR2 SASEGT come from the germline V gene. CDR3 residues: CASSEAHEGARTEAFF. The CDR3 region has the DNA TGTGCCAGCAGTGAAGCGCACGAGGGGGCACGTACTGAAGCTTTCTTT.

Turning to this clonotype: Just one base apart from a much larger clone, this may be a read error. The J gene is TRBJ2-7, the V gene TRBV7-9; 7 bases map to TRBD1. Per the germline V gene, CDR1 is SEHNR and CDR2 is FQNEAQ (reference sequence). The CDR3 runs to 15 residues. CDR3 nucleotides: TGCGCCGGCAGCCAAGTGGGACAGAGCTCCTACGAGCAGTACTTC. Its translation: CAGSQVGQSSYEQYF.

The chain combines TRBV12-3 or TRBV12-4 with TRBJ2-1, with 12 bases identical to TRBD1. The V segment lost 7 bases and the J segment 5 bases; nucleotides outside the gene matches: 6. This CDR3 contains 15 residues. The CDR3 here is CASTPGTGGNNEQFF. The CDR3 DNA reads TGTGCCAGCACCCCCGGGACAGGGGGCAACAATGAGCAGTTCTTC.

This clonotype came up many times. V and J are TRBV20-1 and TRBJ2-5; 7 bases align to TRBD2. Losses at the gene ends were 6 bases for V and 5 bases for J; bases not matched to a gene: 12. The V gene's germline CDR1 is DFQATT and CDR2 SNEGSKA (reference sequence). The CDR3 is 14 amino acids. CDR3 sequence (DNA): TGCAGTGCAGAACCGGGAGGTACGAGGGAGACCCAGTACTTC. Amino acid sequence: CSAEPGGTRETQYF.

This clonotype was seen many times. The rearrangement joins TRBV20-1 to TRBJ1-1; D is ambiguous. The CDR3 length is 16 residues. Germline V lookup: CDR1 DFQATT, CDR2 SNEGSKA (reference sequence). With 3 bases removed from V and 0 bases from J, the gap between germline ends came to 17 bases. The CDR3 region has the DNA TGCAGTGCTAGTCCGCAAACCCGACTAATGAACACTGAAGCTTTCTTT. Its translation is CSASPQTRLMNTEAFF.

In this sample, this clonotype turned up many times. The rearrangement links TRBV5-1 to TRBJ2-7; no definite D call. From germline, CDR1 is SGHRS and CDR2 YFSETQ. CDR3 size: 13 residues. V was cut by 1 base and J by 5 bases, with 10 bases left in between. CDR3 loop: CASSLSGLDEQYF. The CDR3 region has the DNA TGCGCCAGCAGCTTGTCCGGGTTGGACGAGCAGTACTTC. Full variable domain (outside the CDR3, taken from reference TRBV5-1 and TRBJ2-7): KAGVTQTPRYLIKTRGQQVTLSCSPISGHRSVSWYQQTPGQGLQFLFEYFSETQRNKGNFPGRFSGRQFSNSRSEMNVSTLELGDSALYLCASSLSGLDEQYFGPGTRLTVT.

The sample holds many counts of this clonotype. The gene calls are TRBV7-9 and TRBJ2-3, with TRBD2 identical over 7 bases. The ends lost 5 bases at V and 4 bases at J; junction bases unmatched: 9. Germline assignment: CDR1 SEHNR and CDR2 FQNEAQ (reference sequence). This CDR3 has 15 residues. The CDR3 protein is CASSLGAGVADTQYF. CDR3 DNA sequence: TGTGCCAGCAGCCTAGGGGCGGGGGTCGCAGATACGCAGTATTTT.

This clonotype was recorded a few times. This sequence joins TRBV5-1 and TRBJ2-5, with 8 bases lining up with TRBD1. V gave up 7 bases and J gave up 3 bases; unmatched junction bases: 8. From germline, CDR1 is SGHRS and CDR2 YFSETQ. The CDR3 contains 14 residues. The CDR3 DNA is TGCGCCAGCCACGAACCGACAGGGGAAGAGACCCAGTACTTC. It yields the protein CASHEPTGEETQYF.

The CDR3 sequence: CASSFRDRVDYGYTF. For the CDR3, the DNA is TGTGCCAGTAGTTTCCGGGACAGGGTAGACTATGGCTACACCTTC. The V call is TRBV19, the J call TRBJ1-2; 9 nucleotides line up with TRBD1. Germline values: CDR1 LNHDA, CDR2 SQIVND (reference sequence). CDR3 length equals 15 residues. The junction had 7 bases not matched to a gene; V was cut back by 5 bases and J by 3 bases.

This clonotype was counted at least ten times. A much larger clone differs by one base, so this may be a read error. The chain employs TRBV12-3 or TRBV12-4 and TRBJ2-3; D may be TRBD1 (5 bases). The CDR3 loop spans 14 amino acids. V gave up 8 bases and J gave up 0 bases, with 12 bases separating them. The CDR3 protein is CASVQGASTDTQYF. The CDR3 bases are TGTGCCAGCGTTCAGGGTGCTAGCACAGATACGCAGTATTTT.

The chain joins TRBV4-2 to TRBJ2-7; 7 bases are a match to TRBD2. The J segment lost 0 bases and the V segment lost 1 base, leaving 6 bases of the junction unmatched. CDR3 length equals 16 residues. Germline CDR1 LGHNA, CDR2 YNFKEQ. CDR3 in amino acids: CASSQAETSYSYEQYF. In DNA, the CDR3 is TGTGCCAGCAGCCAAGCCGAGACTAGCTACTCCTACGAGCAGTACTTC.

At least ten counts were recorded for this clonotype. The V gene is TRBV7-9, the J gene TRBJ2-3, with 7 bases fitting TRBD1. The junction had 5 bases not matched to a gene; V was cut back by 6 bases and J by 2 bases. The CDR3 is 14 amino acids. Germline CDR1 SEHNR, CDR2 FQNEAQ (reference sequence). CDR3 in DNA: TGTGCCAGCAGACAAGGACAGGACACAGATACGCAGTATTTT. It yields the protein CASRQGQDTDTQYF. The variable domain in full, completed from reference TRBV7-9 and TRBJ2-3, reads DTGVSQNPRHKITKRGQNVTFRCDPISEHNRLYWYRQTLGQGPEFLTYFQNEAQLEKSRLLSDRFSAERPKGSFSTLEIQRTEQGDSAMYLCASRQGQDTDTQYFGPGTRLTVL.

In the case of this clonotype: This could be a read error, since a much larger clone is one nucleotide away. The CDR3 reads CASSSPEGGQETQFF. CDR3 coding DNA: TGTGCCAGCTCCTCTCCGGAGGGGGGACAAGAGACCCAGTTCTTC. The rearrangement links TRBV18 to TRBJ2-5; D possibly uses TRBD1 or TRBD2 (6 bases each). The end of the DNA is better explained by TRBJ2-1, so the J call may be wrong. This CDR3 has 15 amino acids. Germline values: CDR1 KGHSH, CDR2 LQKENI.

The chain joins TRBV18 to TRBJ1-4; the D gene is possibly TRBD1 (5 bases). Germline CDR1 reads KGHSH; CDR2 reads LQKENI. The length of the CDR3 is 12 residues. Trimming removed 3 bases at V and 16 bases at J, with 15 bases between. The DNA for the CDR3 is TGTGCCAGCTCACCCGACAGTGCAACCAGGTTTTTT. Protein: CASSPDSATRFF.

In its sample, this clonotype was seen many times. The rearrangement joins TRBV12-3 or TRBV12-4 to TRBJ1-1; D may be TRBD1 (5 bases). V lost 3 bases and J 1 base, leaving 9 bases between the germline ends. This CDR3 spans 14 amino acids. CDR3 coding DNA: TGTGCCAGCAGTTTCGGGACGCAGAACACTGAAGCTTTCTTT. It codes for CASSFGTQNTEAFF.

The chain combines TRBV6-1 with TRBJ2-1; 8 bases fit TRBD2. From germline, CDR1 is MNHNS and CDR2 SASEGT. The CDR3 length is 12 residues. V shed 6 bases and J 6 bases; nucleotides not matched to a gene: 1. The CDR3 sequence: CASRGLGNEQFF. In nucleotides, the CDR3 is TGTGCCAGCAGGGGACTAGGCAATGAGCAGTTCTTC.

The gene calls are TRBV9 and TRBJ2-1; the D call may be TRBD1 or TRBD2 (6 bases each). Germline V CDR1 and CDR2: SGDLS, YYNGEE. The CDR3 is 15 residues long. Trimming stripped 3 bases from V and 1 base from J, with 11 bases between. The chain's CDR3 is CASSEGGMSYNEQFF. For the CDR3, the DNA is TGTGCCAGCAGCGAGGGGGGAATGTCCTACAATGAGCAGTTCTTC.

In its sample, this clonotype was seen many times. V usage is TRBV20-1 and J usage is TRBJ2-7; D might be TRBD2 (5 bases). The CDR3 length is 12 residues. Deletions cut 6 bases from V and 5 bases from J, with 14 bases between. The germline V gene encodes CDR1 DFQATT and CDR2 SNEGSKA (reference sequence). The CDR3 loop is CSAQWVSDEQYF. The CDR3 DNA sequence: TGCAGTGCCCAGTGGGTTAGCGACGAGCAGTACTTC.

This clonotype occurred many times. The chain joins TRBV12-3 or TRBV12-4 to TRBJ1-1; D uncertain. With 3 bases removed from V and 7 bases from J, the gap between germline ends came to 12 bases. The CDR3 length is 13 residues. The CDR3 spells CASSFQGALEAFF. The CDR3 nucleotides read TGTGCCAGCAGTTTTCAAGGTGCCCTTGAAGCTTTCTTT.

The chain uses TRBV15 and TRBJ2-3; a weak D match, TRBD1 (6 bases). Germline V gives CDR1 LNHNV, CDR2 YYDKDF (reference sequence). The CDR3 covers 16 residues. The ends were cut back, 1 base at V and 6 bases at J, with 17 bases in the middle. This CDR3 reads CATSRGSAGASDTQYF. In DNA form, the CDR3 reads TGTGCCACCAGCAGAGGTTCGGCAGGGGCATCGGATACGCAGTATTTT.

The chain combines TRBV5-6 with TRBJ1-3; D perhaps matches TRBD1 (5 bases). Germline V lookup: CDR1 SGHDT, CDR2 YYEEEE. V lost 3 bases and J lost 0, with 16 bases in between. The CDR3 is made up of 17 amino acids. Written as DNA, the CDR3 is TGTGCCAGCAGCTGGGGTGTCACGGGGCACTCTGGAAACACCATATATTTT. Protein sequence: CASSWGVTGHSGNTIYF.

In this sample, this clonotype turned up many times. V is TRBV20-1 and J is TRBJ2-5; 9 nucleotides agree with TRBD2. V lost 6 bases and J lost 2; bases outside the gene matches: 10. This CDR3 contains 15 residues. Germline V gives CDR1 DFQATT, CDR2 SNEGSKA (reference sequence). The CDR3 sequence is CSAIRGGGGQETQYF. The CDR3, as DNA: TGCAGTGCCATTAGAGGCGGGGGGGGTCAAGAGACCCAGTACTTC.

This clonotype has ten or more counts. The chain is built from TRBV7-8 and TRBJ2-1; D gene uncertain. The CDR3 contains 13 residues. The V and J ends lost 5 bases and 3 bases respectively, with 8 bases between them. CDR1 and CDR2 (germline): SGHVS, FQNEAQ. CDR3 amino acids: CASSPRHYNEQFF. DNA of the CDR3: TGTGCCAGCAGCCCCCGACACTACAATGAGCAGTTCTTC.

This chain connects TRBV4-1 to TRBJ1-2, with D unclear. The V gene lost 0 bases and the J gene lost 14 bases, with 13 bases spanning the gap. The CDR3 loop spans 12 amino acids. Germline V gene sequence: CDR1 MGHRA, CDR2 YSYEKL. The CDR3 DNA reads TGCGCCAGCAGCCAAGAAGTGTCACCGGGTACCTTC. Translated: CASSQEVSPGTF.

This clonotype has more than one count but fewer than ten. CDR3 region: CATSDPIEGLGPTGELFF. Written as DNA, the CDR3 is TGTGCCACCAGTGACCCAATCGAGGGGCTAGGGCCCACCGGGGAGCTGTTTTTT. The chain has TRBV24-1 and TRBJ2-2; D may be TRBD1 or TRBD2 (5 bases each). V was pared by 4 bases and J by 4 bases, with 21 bases between. Germline CDR1 and CDR2: KGHDR and SFDVKD. The CDR3 has 18 amino acids.

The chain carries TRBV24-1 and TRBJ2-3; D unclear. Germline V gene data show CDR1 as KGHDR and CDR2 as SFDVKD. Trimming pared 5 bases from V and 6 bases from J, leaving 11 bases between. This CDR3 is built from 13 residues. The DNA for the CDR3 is TGTGCCACCAGTGCCCCCCCCCTGGATACGCAGTATTTT. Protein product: CATSAPPLDTQYF.

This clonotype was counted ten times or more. The CDR3 nucleotides are TGCGCCAGCAGCTCCCCCTTCCAACCCGGGGCCAACGTCCTGACTTTC. It encodes CASSSPFQPGANVLTF. The chain uses TRBV5-1 and TRBJ2-6, with D unresolved. V lost 3 bases and J 4 bases, leaving 14 bases between the germline ends. Germline CDR1 SGHRS, CDR2 YFSETQ. This CDR3 region has 16 residues.

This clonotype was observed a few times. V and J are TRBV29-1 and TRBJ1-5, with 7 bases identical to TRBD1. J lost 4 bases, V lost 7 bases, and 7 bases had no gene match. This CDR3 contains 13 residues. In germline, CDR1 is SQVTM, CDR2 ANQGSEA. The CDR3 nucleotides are TGCAGCGCCTCACAGGGGCCGAATCAGCCCCAGCATTTT. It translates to CSASQGPNQPQHF.

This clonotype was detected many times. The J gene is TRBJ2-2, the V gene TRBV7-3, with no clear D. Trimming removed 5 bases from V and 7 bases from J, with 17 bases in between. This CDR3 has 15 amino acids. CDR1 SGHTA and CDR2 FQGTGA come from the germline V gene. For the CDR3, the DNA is TGTGCCAGCAGCACTCGTCACGCTGTGGGCGGGGAGCTGTTTTTT. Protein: CASSTRHAVGGELFF.

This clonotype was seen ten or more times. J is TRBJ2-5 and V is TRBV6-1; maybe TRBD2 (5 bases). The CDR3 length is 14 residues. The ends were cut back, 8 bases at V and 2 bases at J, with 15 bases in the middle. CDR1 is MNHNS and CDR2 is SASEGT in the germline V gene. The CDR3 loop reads CASRGRGGQETQYF. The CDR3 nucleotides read TGTGCCAGCCGTGGAAGAGGAGGACAAGAGACCCAGTACTTC.

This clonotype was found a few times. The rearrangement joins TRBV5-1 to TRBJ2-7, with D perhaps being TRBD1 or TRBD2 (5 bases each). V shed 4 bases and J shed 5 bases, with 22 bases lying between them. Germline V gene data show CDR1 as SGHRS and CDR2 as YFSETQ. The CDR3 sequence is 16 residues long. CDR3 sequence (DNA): TGCGCCAGCAGCGGCGCCCCCGGGACGTGGAGTGACGAGCAGTACTTC. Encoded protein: CASSGAPGTWSDEQYF.